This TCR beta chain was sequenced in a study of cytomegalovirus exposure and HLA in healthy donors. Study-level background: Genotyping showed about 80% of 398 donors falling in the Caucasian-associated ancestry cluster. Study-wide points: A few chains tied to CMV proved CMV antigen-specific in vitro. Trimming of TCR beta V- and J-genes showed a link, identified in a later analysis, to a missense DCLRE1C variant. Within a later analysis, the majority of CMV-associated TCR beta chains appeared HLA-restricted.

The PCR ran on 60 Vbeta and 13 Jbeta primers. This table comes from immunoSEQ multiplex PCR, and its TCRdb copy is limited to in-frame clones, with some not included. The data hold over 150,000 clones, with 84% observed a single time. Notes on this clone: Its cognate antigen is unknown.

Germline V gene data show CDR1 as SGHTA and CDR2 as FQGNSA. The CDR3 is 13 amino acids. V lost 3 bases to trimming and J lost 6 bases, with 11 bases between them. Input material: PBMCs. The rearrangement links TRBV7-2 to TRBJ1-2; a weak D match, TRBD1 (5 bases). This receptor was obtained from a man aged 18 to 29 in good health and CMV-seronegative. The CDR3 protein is CASSLNQGNGYTF. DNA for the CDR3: TGTGCCAGCAGCTTGAACCAGGGTAATGGCTACACCTTC.